One T cell receptor beta chain is described in this entry. The data belong to a study of blood T cell repertoires in COVID-19. Study-wide context: The United States, Italy and Spain supplied acute and convalescent COVID-19 samples.

CDR1 is SGHNT and CDR2 is YYREEE in the germline V gene (reference sequence). CDR3 length: 16 residues. V was cut by 0 bases and J by 1 base, with 10 bases left in between. The repertoire was sequenced with immunoSEQ multiplex PCR; TCRdb's copy has only in-frame clones and lacks some. This sample carries around 400,000 clones, about 89% of them seen once, and the ten largest clones take approximately 1.2%. This rearrangement joins TRBV5-4 to TRBJ2-2; weak D call: TRBD1 (5 bases). This TCR derives from a man aged 40-49 years with acute or convalescent COVID-19. Sample: peripheral blood. The CDR3: CASSLVSGMNTGELFF. For the CDR3, the DNA is TGTGCCAGCAGCTTGGTGTCAGGGATGAACACCGGGGAGCTGTTTTTT. The variable domain in full, completed from reference TRBV5-4 and TRBJ2-2, reads ETGVTQSPTHLIKTRGQQVTLRCSSQSGHNTVSWYQQALGQGPQFIFQYYREEENGRGNFPPRFSGLQFPNYSSELNVNALELDDSALYLCASSLVSGMNTGELFFGEGSRLTVL.